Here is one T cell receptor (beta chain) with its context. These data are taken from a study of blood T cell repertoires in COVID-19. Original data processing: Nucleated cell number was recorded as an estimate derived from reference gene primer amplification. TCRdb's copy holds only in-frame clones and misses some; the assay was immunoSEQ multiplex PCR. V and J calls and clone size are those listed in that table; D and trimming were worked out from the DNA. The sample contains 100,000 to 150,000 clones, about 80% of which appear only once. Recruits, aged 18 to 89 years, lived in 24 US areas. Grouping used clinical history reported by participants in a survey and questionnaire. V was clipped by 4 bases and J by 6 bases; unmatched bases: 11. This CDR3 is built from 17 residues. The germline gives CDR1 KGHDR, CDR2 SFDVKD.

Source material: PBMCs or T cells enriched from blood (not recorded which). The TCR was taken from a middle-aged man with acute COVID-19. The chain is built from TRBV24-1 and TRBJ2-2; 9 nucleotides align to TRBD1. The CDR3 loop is CATSDPTGGEGSGELFF. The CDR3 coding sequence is TGTGCCACCAGTGACCCAACAGGGGGCGAAGGTTCCGGGGAGCTGTTTTTT.